The clone carrying this T cell receptor beta chain showed up just a few times. These data come from a study of T cells in Graves' hyperthyroidism and ophthalmopathy. Diagnosis rested on symptoms, serum thyroxine and TRAb, thyroid ultrasound, and orbital computed tomography. In germline, CDR1 is LGHDT, CDR2 YNNKEL (reference sequence). V was cut by 1 base and J by 3 bases, with 10 bases left in between. The CDR3 covers 15 residues. TCR beta CDR3 region amplification was performed from RNA transcripts. The HTBI primer set was used in a first-round RT-PCR of the TCR CDR3. TCRdb recomputed calls from the multiplex PCR reads with MiXCR, one row per CDR3 protein. Among hundreds of thousands of distinct CDR3 sequences listed, less than 15% were seen once.

The rearrangement joins TRBV3-1 to TRBJ1-3, with D unclear. Sequencing used blood. The origin of this receptor is a woman aged 18-30 years with Graves' hyperthyroidism. CDR3 sequence: CASSQVAEFGNTIYF. The CDR3 DNA is TGTGCCAGCAGCCAAGTAGCGGAATTTGGAAACACCATATATTTT.